Listed below are T cell receptor beta chains from one sample, sequenced in a study of vaccination and CD4 T cells after COVID-19. Their target antigens are unknown. MiXCR was run by TCRdb on the PCR reads, yielding one entry per CDR3 protein. The sample lists 20,000 to 25,000 distinct CDR3 sequences, around 62% occurring once. The sequences come from CD4+ T cells from blood, cultured in vitro, collected before SARS-CoV-2 vaccination. These receptor sequences come from a human donor who received a COVID-19 vaccine. Both conserved end residues are part of each CDR3. The order of the fields is V gene, CDR3 length, clone size, J gene, D gene, CDR3 DNA, CDR3 protein. D genes are given only for firm matches. A clone size is listed for some rows: how often the clone was seen (once, few, many), or a class if it is expanded.

>TRBV20-1|13|.|TRBJ1-1|TRBD1
TGCAGTGCTAGGGACAGGGTGAGCACTGAAGCTTTCTTT
CSARDRVSTEAFF
>TRBV30|13|few|TRBJ1-6|.
TGTGCCTGGAACGGTTTGGGTAATTCACCCCTCCACTTT
CAWNGLGNSPLHF
>TRBV12-3/TRBV12-4|14|.|TRBJ1-1|TRBD1
TGTGCCAGCATTCGGTACAGGGGAGACACTGAAGCTTTCTTT
CASIRYRGDTEAFF
>TRBV20-1|14|.|TRBJ1-2|TRBD1
TGCAGTGCTAGAGAGACAGGGGGCTGGTATGGCTACACCTTC
CSARETGGWYGYTF
>TRBV6-1|16|.|TRBJ1-5|.
TGTGCCAGCAGTGTAGGCTTTTACCAAAGTGGTCAGCCCCAGCATTTT
CASSVGFYQSGQPQHF
>TRBV19|17|.|TRBJ1-2|TRBD1
TGTGCCAGTAGTATAGAGGGACAGGGGACGGGGGCGGATGGCTACACCTTC
CASSIEGQGTGADGYTF
>TRBV30|16|.|TRBJ2-1|.
TGTGCCTGGAGTCCCGCTCAGGTTAGCTCCTACAATGAGCAGTTCTTC
CAWSPAQVSSYNEQFF
>TRBV12-3/TRBV12-4|15|.|TRBJ1-2|.
TGTGCCAGCAGTTTAAGCCCAGCCAACTTTTATGGCTACACCTTC
CASSLSPANFYGYTF
>TRBV5-1|13|.|TRBJ2-7|.
TGCGCCAGCAGCTTAGTCAGGCGGAGCGAGCAGTACTTC
CASSLVRRSEQYF
>TRBV27|15|.|TRBJ1-1|TRBD1
TGTGCCAGCAGTTCCGCTGGACAGGGAAACACTGAAGCTTTCTTT
CASSSAGQGNTEAFF
>TRBV6-2/TRBV6-3|18|few|TRBJ2-3|TRBD2
TGTGCCAGCAGTTACCCAATGGGACTAGCGGGGAACACAGATACGCAGTATTTT
CASSYPMGLAGNTDTQYF
>TRBV7-2|14|.|TRBJ2-3|.
TGTGCCAGCAGCTTAGAACCTAGCACAGATACGCAGTATTTT
CASSLEPSTDTQYF
>TRBV15|17|.|TRBJ2-1|TRBD2
TGTGCCACCAGCAGTGACAAGAGCGGGGGCTTTTACAATGAGCAGTTCTTC
CATSSDKSGGFYNEQFF
>TRBV30|13|.|TRBJ1-2|.
TGTGCCTGGAGTGATCAGGGGATCTATGGCTACACCTTC
CAWSDQGIYGYTF
>TRBV6-5|15|.|TRBJ1-2|.
TGTGCCAGCAGTTACTTGGCCGCCGGCGACTATGGCTACACCTTC
CASSYLAAGDYGYTF
>TRBV2|13|.|TRBJ2-7|.
TGTGCCAGCACCCAAAGAAGACCGGGCGAGCAGTACTTC
CASTQRRPGEQYF
>TRBV24-1|16|.|TRBJ2-5|.
TGTGCCACCAGTGATCAGCCGGGACACCTCCAAGAGACCCAGTACTTC
CATSDQPGHLQETQYF
>TRBV6-1|17|.|TRBJ2-1|.
TGTGCCAGCAGTGAAGGATGGGGGGTAAGCTCCTACAATGAGCAGTTCTTC
CASSEGWGVSSYNEQFF
>TRBV19|15|few|TRBJ1-1|.
TGTGCCAGTAGTATAGGAAGTTTGAGGCGCACTGAAGCTTTCTTT
CASSIGSLRRTEAFF
>TRBV24-1|15|few|TRBJ1-1|TRBD1
TGTGCCACCAGTGATCCCACAGGGGGCCGTACTGAAGCTTTCTTT
CATSDPTGGRTEAFF
>TRBV4-2|16|.|TRBJ2-3|.
TGTGCCAGCAGCCAAGTAGGTGGGTTCCGCACAGATACGCAGTATTTT
CASSQVGGFRTDTQYF
>TRBV6-1|14|.|TRBJ2-3|.
TGTGCCAGCAGCTCCGGGACCCCCACAGATACGCAGTATTTT
CASSSGTPTDTQYF
>TRBV7-2|13|.|TRBJ2-7|.
TGTGCCAGCAGCTTAGAACACTCCTACGAGCAGTACTTC
CASSLEHSYEQYF
>TRBV2|13|.|TRBJ1-2|.
TGTGCCAGCAGTCGGGGAGATAACTATGGCTACACCTTC
CASSRGDNYGYTF
>TRBV25-1|13|once|TRBJ2-5|.
TGTGCCAGCAGTGAATGGGCGGTGGGGACCCAGTACTTC
CASSEWAVGTQYF
>TRBV6-1|17|few|TRBJ1-5|.
TGTGCCAGCAGTGAAGAGGAGACAGCCCTATACAATCAGCCCCAGCATTTT
CASSEEETALYNQPQHF
>TRBV12-3/TRBV12-4|15|.|TRBJ1-2|TRBD1
TGTGCCAGCAGCCTCTCCGGGACAGGAGCATATGGCTACACCTTC
CASSLSGTGAYGYTF
>TRBV15|18|few|TRBJ1-5|.
TGTGCCACCAGCAGAGATCCTCCGGGGGGTCATAGCAATCAGCCCCAGCATTTT
CATSRDPPGGHSNQPQHF